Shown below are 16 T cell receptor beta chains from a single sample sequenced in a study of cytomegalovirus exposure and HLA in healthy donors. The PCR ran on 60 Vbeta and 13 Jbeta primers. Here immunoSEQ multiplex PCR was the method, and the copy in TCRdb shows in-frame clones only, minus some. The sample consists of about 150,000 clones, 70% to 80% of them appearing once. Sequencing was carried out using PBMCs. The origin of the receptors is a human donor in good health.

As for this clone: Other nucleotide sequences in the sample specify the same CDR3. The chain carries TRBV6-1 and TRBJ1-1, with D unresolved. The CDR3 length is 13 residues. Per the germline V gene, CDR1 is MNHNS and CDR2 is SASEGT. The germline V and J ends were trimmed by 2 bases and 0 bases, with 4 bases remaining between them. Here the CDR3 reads CASSESMNTEAFF. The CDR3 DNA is TGTGCCAGCAGTGAATCTATGAACACTGAAGCTTTCTTT.

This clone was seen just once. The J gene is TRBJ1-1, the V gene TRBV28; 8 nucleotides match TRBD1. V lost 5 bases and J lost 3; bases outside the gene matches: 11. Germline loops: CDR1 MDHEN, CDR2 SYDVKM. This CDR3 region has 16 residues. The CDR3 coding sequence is TGTGCCAGCAGTACCACCCGCAGGGGGCCGGACACTGAAGCTTTCTTT. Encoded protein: CASSTTRRGPDTEAFF.

The CDR3 protein is CASSQGLAETYEQYF. The CDR3 DNA sequence: TGTGCCAGCAGCCAAGGGCTAGCGGAAACCTACGAGCAGTACTTC. The V gene is TRBV14, the J gene TRBJ2-7, with 7 bases fitting TRBD2. The V gene's germline CDR1 is SGHDN and CDR2 FVKESK. V lost 1 base and J lost 2; bases outside the gene matches: 5. This CDR3 comprises 15 residues.

The CDR3 coding sequence is TGTGCCAGCAGCTTAGGCAGAGCGGAGGGGGAGGGGCAAGAGACCCAGTACTTC. Translated: CASSLGRAEGEGQETQYF. This chain uses TRBV7-3 with TRBJ2-5, with D perhaps TRBD2 (7 bases). Germline V gene lookup returns CDR1 SGHTA and CDR2 FQGTGA. V was pared by 2 bases and J by 2 bases, with 21 bases between. This CDR3 has 18 residues.

The CDR3 DNA reads TGTGCCAGCAGCTTTACAGGGGGCTCTGGGGCCAACGTCCTGACTTTC. It specifies CASSFTGGSGANVLTF. This chain joins TRBV5-6 and TRBJ2-6, with 8 bases aligning to TRBD1. The germline V gene has CDR1 SGHDT and CDR2 YYEEEE. The V gene end was trimmed by 2 bases and the J gene end by 0 bases; junction bases not matched to a gene: 1. The CDR3 is made up of 16 amino acids. The full variable domain, completed using reference TRBV5-6 and TRBJ2-6, is DAGVTQSPTHLIKTRGQQVTLRCSPKSGHDTVSWYQQALGQGPQFIFQYYEEEERQRGNFPDRFSGHQFPNYSSELNVNALLLGDSALYLCASSFTGGSGANVLTFGAGSRLTVL.

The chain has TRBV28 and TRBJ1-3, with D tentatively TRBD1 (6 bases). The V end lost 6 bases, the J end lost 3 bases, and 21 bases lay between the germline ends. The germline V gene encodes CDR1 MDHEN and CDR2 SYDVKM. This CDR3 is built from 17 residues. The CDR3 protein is CASSTHTGSGFGNTIYF. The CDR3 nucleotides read TGTGCCAGCAGCACCCATACAGGGTCCGGTTTTGGAAACACCATATATTTT.

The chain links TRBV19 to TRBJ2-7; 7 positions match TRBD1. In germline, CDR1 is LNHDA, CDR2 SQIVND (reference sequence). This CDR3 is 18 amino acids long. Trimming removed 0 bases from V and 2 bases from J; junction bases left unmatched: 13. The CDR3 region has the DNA TGTGCCAGTAGTATAGATCGATCGTTGTCGGACAGGCCCTACGAGCAGTACTTC. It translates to CASSIDRSLSDRPYEQYF.

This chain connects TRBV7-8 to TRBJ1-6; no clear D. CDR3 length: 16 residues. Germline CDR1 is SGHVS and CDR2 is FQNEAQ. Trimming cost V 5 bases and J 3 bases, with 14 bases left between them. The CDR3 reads CASSPQIYNYNSPLHF. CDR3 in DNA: TGTGCCAGCAGCCCGCAGATATACAACTATAATTCACCCCTCCACTTT.

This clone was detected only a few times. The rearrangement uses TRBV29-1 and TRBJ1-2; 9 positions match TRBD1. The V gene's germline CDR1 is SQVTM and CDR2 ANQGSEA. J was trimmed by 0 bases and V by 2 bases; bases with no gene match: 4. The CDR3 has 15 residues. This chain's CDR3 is CSVERGQGSNYGYTF. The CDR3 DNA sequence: TGCAGCGTTGAAAGGGGACAGGGTTCTAACTATGGCTACACCTTC.

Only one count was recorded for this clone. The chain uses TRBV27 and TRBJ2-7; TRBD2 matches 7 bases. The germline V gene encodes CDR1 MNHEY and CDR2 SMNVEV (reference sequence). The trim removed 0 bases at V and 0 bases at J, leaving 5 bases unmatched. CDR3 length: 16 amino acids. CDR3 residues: CASSLSGTMSSYEQYF. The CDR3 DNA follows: TGTGCCAGCAGTTTATCAGGGACTATGAGCTCCTACGAGCAGTACTTC.

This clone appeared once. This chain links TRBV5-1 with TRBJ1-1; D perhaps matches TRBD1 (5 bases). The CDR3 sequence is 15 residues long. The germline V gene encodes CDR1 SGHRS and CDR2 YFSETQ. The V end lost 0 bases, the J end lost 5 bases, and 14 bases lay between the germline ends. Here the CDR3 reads CASSLVGGGRTEAFF. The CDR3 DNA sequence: TGCGCCAGCAGCTTGGTGGGGGGGGGAAGGACTGAAGCTTTCTTT.

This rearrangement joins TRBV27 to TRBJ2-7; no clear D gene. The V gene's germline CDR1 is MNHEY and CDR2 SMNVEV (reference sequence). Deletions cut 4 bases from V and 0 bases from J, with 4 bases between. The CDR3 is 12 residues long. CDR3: CASSSTSYEQYF. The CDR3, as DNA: TGTGCCAGCAGTTCTACCTCCTACGAGCAGTACTTC.

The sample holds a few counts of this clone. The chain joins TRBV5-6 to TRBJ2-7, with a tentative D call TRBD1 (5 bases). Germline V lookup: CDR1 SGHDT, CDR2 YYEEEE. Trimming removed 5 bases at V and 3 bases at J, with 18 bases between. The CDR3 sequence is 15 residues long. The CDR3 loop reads CASSIPLDSVYEQYF. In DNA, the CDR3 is TGTGCCAGCAGTATACCTTTAGACAGTGTCTACGAGCAGTACTTC. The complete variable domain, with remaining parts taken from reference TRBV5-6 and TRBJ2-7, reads DAGVTQSPTHLIKTRGQQVTLRCSPKSGHDTVSWYQQALGQGPQFIFQYYEEEERQRGNFPDRFSGHQFPNYSSELNVNALLLGDSALYLCASSIPLDSVYEQYFGPGTRLTVT.

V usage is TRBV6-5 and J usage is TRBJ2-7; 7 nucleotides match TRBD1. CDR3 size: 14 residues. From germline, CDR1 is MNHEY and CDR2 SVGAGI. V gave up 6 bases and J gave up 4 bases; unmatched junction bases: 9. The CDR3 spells CASRNHRGSYEQYF. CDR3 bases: TGTGCCAGCAGAAATCACAGGGGTTCGTACGAGCAGTACTTC.

The CDR3 sequence is CASSPTRQVADTQYF. The CDR3 coding sequence is TGTGCCAGCAGCCCCACTCGACAGGTAGCAGATACGCAGTATTTT. The chain joins TRBV5-4 to TRBJ2-3; TRBD1 is a possible D gene (6 bases). Germline V gives CDR1 SGHNT, CDR2 YYREEE (reference sequence). The V end lost 4 bases, the J end lost 4 bases, and 16 bases lay between the germline ends. There are 15 residues in the CDR3. The entire variable domain, with the rest obtained from reference TRBV5-4 and TRBJ2-3, is as follows: ETGVTQSPTHLIKTRGQQVTLRCSSQSGHNTVSWYQQALGQGPQFIFQYYREEENGRGNFPPRFSGLQFPNYSSELNVNALELDDSALYLCASSPTRQVADTQYFGPGTRLTVL.

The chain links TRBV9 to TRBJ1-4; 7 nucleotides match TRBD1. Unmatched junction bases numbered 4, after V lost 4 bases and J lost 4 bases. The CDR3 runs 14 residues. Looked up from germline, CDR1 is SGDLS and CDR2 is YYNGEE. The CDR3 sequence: CASSTGQSNEKLFF. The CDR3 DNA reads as TGTGCCAGCAGCACGGGACAGAGTAATGAAAAACTGTTTTTT. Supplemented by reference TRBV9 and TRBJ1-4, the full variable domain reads DSGVTQTPKHLITATGQRVTLRCSPRSGDLSVYWYQQSLDQGLQFLIQYYNGEERAKGNILERFSAQQFPDLHSELNLSSLELGDSALYFCASSTGQSNEKLFFGSGTQLSVL.